One sample yielded the 5 T cell receptor beta chains listed below, sequenced in a study of blood T cell repertoires in COVID-19. The table came from immunoSEQ multiplex PCR; TCRdb's copy has only in-frame clones and leaves some out. The sample records more than 150,000 clones, roughly three quarters being singletons. The sample was peripheral blood. These receptors originate from a man in his fifties or sixties with active or convalescent COVID-19.

V is TRBV2 and J is TRBJ2-3; possibly TRBD2 for D (5 bases). The CDR3 runs to 13 residues. V was pared by 4 bases and J by 5 bases, with 10 bases between. Per germline, CDR1 SNHLY and CDR2 FYNNEI. CDR3 nucleotide sequence: TGTGCCAGCAGTGGGACCGAGGGAGATACGCAGTATTTT. Translation gives CASSGTEGDTQYF. Filled out from reference TRBV2 and TRBJ2-3, the complete variable domain reads EPEVTQTPSHQVTQMGQEVILRCVPISNHLYFYWYRQILGQKVEFLVSFYNNEISEKSEIFDDQFSVERPDGSNFTLKIRSTKLEDSAMYFCASSGTEGDTQYFGPGTRLTVL.

The CDR3 region has the DNA TGTGCCAGCGGGACCCTGACAGGGGCCGGTGGAAAACTGTTTTTT. It encodes CASGTLTGAGGKLFF. The chain has TRBV28 and TRBJ1-4, with 8 bases matching TRBD1. Germline trimming cut 8 bases from V and 10 bases from J; bases unmatched to any gene: 15. The CDR3 has 15 amino acids. Per the germline V gene, CDR1 is MDHEN and CDR2 is SYDVKM. The full variable domain, with the rest looked up from reference TRBV28 and TRBJ1-4, is DVKVTQSSRYLVKRTGEKVFLECVQDMDHENMFWYRQDPGLGLRLIYFSYDVKMKEKGDIPEGYSVSREKKERFSLILESASTNQTSMYLCASGTLTGAGGKLFFGSGTQLSVL.

This clone was found once. The chain employs TRBV9 and TRBJ2-2; 9 bases line up with TRBD1. This CDR3 contains 16 residues. Germline loops: CDR1 SGDLS, CDR2 YYNGEE. Losses at the gene ends were 4 bases for V and 5 bases for J; bases not matched to a gene: 9. As DNA, the CDR3 is TGTGCCAGCAGCCGCGCGGGACAGGGTGGAACCGGGGAGCTGTTTTTT. This gives the protein CASSRAGQGGTGELFF.

The chain has TRBV27 and TRBJ1-2; tentative D call: TRBD1 (5 bases). The length of the CDR3 is 13 residues. Germline V gene data show CDR1 as MNHEY and CDR2 as SMNVEV (reference sequence). The V gene lost 5 bases and the J gene lost 4 bases, with 11 bases spanning the gap. This chain's CDR3 is CASSNTGFYGYTF. Written as DNA, the CDR3 is TGTGCCAGCAGTAATACAGGATTCTATGGCTACACCTTC.

The genes are TRBV6-5 and TRBJ1-2; tentatively, D is TRBD1 (6 bases). This CDR3 has 13 residues. In germline, CDR1 is MNHEY, CDR2 SVGAGI. Trimming shortened V by 3 bases and J by 8 bases, and 13 bases separated the two germline ends. The CDR3 DNA follows: TGTGCCAGCAGTTATGGGGGGGCGAAGGGCTACACCTTC. Protein sequence: CASSYGGAKGYTF.